This paragraph reports one T cell receptor beta chain. No antigen is known for it. V was clipped by 2 bases and J by 1 base, with 12 bases between them. Per the germline V gene, CDR1 is SGHRS and CDR2 is YFSETQ. The CDR3 is made up of 16 amino acids. These data belong to a study of cytomegalovirus exposure and HLA in healthy donors. Study summary: Around 180 million T cells yielded 90 million to 130 million unique TCR beta sequences, as an earlier analysis found.

Study-wide points: Associated with cytomegalovirus, according to the listing, were about 160 TCR beta chains. Analyses of presence and absence presupposed an approximately uniform sequencing depth across donors. TCR beta chain V- and J-gene trimming was linked, in a later analysis, to a missense variant in DCLRE1C.

The PCR had 60 Vbeta and 13 Jbeta primers. The table came from immunoSEQ multiplex PCR; TCRdb's copy has only in-frame clones and leaves some out. Here the sample spans about 200,000 clones, more than 65% being singletons. V and J are TRBV5-1 and TRBJ2-2, with D maybe TRBD1 (5 bases). The material sequenced was PBMCs. The source of this sequence is a man aged 50 to 59 in good health and CMV-seronegative. The CDR3 DNA sequence: TGCGCCAGCAGCTTAAGTTCAGGGTGGAACACCGGGGAGCTGTTTTTT. It yields the protein CASSLSSGWNTGELFF.